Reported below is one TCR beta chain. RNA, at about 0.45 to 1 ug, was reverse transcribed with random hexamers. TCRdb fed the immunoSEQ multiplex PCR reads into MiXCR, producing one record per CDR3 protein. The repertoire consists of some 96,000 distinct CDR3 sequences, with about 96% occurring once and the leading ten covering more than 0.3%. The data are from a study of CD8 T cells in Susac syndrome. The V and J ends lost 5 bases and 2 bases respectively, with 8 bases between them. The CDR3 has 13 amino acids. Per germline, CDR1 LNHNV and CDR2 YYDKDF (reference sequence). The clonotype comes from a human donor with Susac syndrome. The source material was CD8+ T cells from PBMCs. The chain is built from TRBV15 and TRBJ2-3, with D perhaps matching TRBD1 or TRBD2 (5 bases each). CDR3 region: CATSLGTTDTQYF. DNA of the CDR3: TGTGCCACCAGCTTAGGGACCACAGATACGCAGTATTTT.